A single sample is the source of the 10 T cell receptor beta chains below, sequenced in a study of T cell responses to AZD1222 COVID-19 vaccine. The repertoire was sequenced with immunoSEQ multiplex PCR; TCRdb's copy has only in-frame clones and lacks some. This sample has 75,000 to 95,000 clones, with about 92% found just once. The sequenced sample was peripheral blood, obtained on day 0 of AZD1222 vaccination. The receptors shown here come from an adult in good health.

This sequence joins TRBV7-3 and TRBJ2-5; no clear D. Trimming cost V 0 bases and J 4 bases, with 15 bases left between them. Germline CDR1 SGHTA, CDR2 FQGTGA. CDR3 length: 16 residues. CDR3 coding DNA: TGTGCCAGCAGCTTAACGGCCACACACGATTTAGAGACCCAGTACTTC. It yields the protein CASSLTATHDLETQYF. The whole variable domain, filled in from reference TRBV7-3 and TRBJ2-5, reads GAGVSQTPSNKVTEKGKYVELRCDPISGHTALYWYRQSLGQGPEFLIYFQGTGAADDSGLPNDRFFAVRPEGSVSTLKIQRTERGDSAVYLCASSLTATHDLETQYFGPGTRLLVL.

In its sample, this clone was seen once. V gene TRBV24-1 combines with J gene TRBJ2-1; no reliable D call. This CDR3 is built from 12 residues. Germline values: CDR1 KGHDR, CDR2 SFDVKD. V lost 8 bases and J 5 bases, leaving 9 bases between the germline ends. The CDR3 DNA is TGTGCCACCACGGACGGAGACAATGAGCAGTTCTTC. It is translated as CATTDGDNEQFF.

CDR3 nucleotides: TGTGCCAGCAGCTTAGCGCACGAGCAGTACTTC. This sequence encodes CASSLAHEQYF. V is TRBV7-9 and J is TRBJ2-7; no firm D call. The CDR3 runs to 11 residues. Per germline, CDR1 SEHNR and CDR2 FQNEAQ (reference sequence). The ends were cut back, 0 bases at V and 5 bases at J, with 2 bases in the middle. Full variable domain (missing parts from reference TRBV7-9 and TRBJ2-7): DTGVSQNPRHKITKRGQNVTFRCDPISEHNRLYWYRQTLGQGPEFLTYFQNEAQLEKSRLLSDRFSAERPKGSFSTLEIQRTEQGDSAMYLCASSLAHEQYFGPGTRLTVT.

About this clone: The junction does not match germline at one end; this may be a read error. This chain connects TRBV7-3 to TRBJ1-3, with D hard to call. This CDR3 is 17 amino acids long. Per germline, CDR1 SGHTA and CDR2 FQGTGA. The CDR3 nucleotides are TGTGCCAGCAGCCTAACACCACCGGCCCACTCTGGAAACACCATATATTTT. Translation gives CASSLTPPAHSGNTIYF.

This chain joins TRBV7-2 and TRBJ2-5, with D possibly called TRBD1 or TRBD2 (5 bases each). Trimming took 7 bases from V and 5 from J, leaving 14 bases between them. The germline V gene has CDR1 SGHTA and CDR2 FQGNSA. This CDR3 comprises 13 residues. The CDR3 nucleotides are TGTGCCAGCACCTTGGGGGTAGGGGAGACCCAGTACTTC. It is translated as CASTLGVGETQYF.

The chain has TRBV12-3 or TRBV12-4 and TRBJ2-7, with 10 bases fitting TRBD1. The trim removed 6 bases at V and 9 bases at J, leaving 8 bases unmatched. The CDR3 is made up of 13 amino acids. The CDR3 loop reads CASSDRGPPGQYF. CDR3 DNA: TGTGCCAGCAGCGACAGGGGGCCCCCCGGGCAGTACTTC.

V is TRBV21-1 and J is TRBJ2-7. TRBV21-1 is tagged as a pseudogene. This CDR3 has 18 amino acids. CDR3 DNA: TGTGCCAGCAGCAAAGAGGGTGAGGCAGGATTATCCTCCTACGAGCAGTACTTC. Amino acid sequence: CASSKEGEAGLSSYEQYF.

The rearrangement uses TRBV9 and TRBJ1-1; D is unresolved. The CDR3 sequence is 15 residues long. Germline V gives CDR1 SGDLS, CDR2 YYNGEE. The V end lost 0 bases, the J end lost 9 bases, and 18 bases lay between the germline ends. CDR3 loop: CASSVAGVSDSQAFF. The CDR3 DNA reads TGTGCCAGCAGCGTAGCGGGTGTTTCGGACTCCCAAGCTTTCTTT.

This chain links TRBV3-1 (or the pseudogene TRBV3-2) with TRBJ2-3, with TRBD1 as a possible D gene (6 bases). This CDR3 comprises 17 residues. Germline lookup yields CDR1 LGHDT and CDR2 YNNKEL (reference sequence). Trimming took 1 base from V and 7 from J, leaving 21 bases between them. CDR3 protein: CASSQALGTLEIYTQYF. In DNA, the CDR3 is TGTGCCAGCAGCCAAGCCCTGGGGACACTTGAGATCTATACGCAGTATTTT.

The CDR3 nucleotides are TGTGCCAGCAGCCAAGTGGCCGGTGAGCTCGGGGCCTACACCTTC. It encodes CASSQVAGELGAYTF. V and J are TRBV4-2 and TRBJ1-2; TRBD1 is a possible D gene (5 bases). This CDR3 has 15 residues. The germline gives CDR1 LGHNA, CDR2 YNFKEQ. V was pared by 1 base and J by 10 bases, with 19 bases between.